Below, one TCR beta chain is given with its context. Germline lookup yields CDR1 SGHVS and CDR2 FQNEAQ. V was clipped by 5 bases and J by 3 bases, with 22 bases between them. This CDR3 has 18 amino acids. The sample originates from a study of blood T cell repertoires in COVID-19. On the study more broadly: The origin of the acute and convalescent COVID-19 samples was the United States, Italy and Spain. From T cells, B-cell-depleted T cells, or PBMCs came the material, which was cDNA or gDNA.

How the authors handled the data: By means of reference gene primer amplification, nucleated cell counts were estimated. Some clones are missing from TCRdb's copy, which holds only in-frame ones; the method was immunoSEQ multiplex PCR. The V and J calls and clone size come from that table; D and trimming were worked out from the DNA. The table records 50,000 or so clones, roughly 90% of them present only once. The chain couples TRBV7-8 to TRBJ2-2, with a weak D call TRBD1 (6 bases). This clonotype was sampled from a woman older than 75 with acute or convalescent COVID-19. Material: peripheral blood. CDR3 in DNA: TGTGCCAGCAGCCACGAAGGGGGAATAGGATTATACACCGGGGAGCTGTTTTTT. Protein: CASSHEGGIGLYTGELFF.